This T cell receptor (beta chain) was observed in a study of tumor-infiltrating lymphocytes in primary liver carcinoma. Study background: The patients included men and women who were aged 30 to 69 years.

Study-wide results and limits: Tumors reached a significantly greater top-250-clone fraction than blood did (p = 0.039).

Germline V gives CDR1 SGHNT, CDR2 YENEEA. The length of the CDR3 is 17 residues. TCR beta cDNA was prepared out of around 460 ng total RNA by means of a constant-region primer. Nested multiplex PCR, run for three rounds with slightly modified ARM-PCR, yielded TCR beta libraries. TRBV1-TRBV30 forward and Cbeta reverse primers drove the first two roughly 9-cycle rounds. TCRdb itself ran the multiplex PCR reads through MiXCR, one entry per CDR3 protein. This table holds 30,000 to 40,000 distinct CDR3 sequences, approximately 73% found once. Joint extraction of RNA and DNA used roughly 19-31 mg of bulk tissue that was unsorted. Every tumor sample had over 85% viable tumor cells. This clonotype was detected only once. Its antigen is not known. One end of the junction does not line up with germline, which may come from a read error.

The sequencing input was liver tumor tissue from sampling region 4. This sample's subset: tumor region T4, right-lateral pole. This receptor was identified in a man aged 35-49 years with primary liver carcinoma and hepatitis B virus infection. V gene TRBV11-3 combines with J gene TRBJ2-1; D possibly corresponds to TRBD2 (6 bases). For the CDR3, the DNA is TGTGCCAGCAGCTTAGACGTACCGGGACTCTCCCACAATGAGCAGTTCTTC. Translating it yields CASSLDVPGLSHNEQFF. Together with reference TRBV11-3 and TRBJ2-1, the CDR3 gives the full variable domain: EAGVVQSPRYKIIEKKQPVAFWCNPISGHNTLYWYLQNLGQGPELLIRYENEEAVDDSQLPKDRFSAERLKGVDSTLKIQPAELGDSAVYLCASSLDVPGLSHNEQFFGPGTRLTVL.